These 14 T cell receptor beta chains were sequenced from one sample in a study of memory CD4+ T cells and cytomegalovirus serostatus. Sequencing used immunoSEQ multiplex PCR; TCRdb keeps in-frame clones, though not all of them. The profile shows more than 45,000 clones, over 75% of them singletons. The sort gate was single viable CD3+CD4+CD8-CD45RO+ cells for memory CD4+ T cells. Sequencing was done on a sample of memory CD4+ T cells from blood. Receptors originate from an adult in good health and CMV-seronegative.

The V gene is TRBV5-6, the J gene TRBJ2-3; 7 bases are shared with TRBD1. This CDR3 has 16 amino acids. V lost 4 bases, J lost 4 bases, and 12 bases stayed unmatched. Germline-derived CDR1 and CDR2 are SGHDT and YYEEEE. The CDR3 region is CASSPVRDSRADTQYF. In DNA, the CDR3 is TGTGCCAGCAGCCCTGTCCGGGACAGTAGGGCAGATACGCAGTATTTT.

The chain recombines TRBV15 with TRBJ2-7, with 7 bases identical to TRBD2. Germline V gene data show CDR1 as LNHNV and CDR2 as YYDKDF (reference sequence). Trimming took 0 bases from V and 1 from J; bases not matched to a gene: 9. This CDR3 has 17 amino acids. The chain's CDR3 is CATSRDRWGGGSYEQYF. The CDR3 nucleotides read TGTGCCACCAGCAGAGATCGGTGGGGGGGAGGATCCTACGAGCAGTACTTC.

The chain carries TRBV25-1 and TRBJ1-3; TRBD1 aligns across 8 bases. CDR3 length: 12 amino acids. Trimming at V came to 4 bases and at J to 12 bases, leaving 5 bases not matched to a gene. The V gene's germline CDR1 is MGHDK and CDR2 SYGVNS. DNA for the CDR3: TGTGCCAGCAGTGGGGGGGACAGGCACATATATTTT. Protein: CASSGGDRHIYF.

This sequence joins TRBV19 and TRBJ2-2; 10 bases line up with TRBD2. Looked up from germline, CDR1 is LNHDA and CDR2 is SQIVND (reference sequence). The CDR3 has 16 amino acids. V lost 3 bases, J lost 1 base, and 2 bases stayed unmatched. In nucleotides, the CDR3 is TGTGCCAGTAGTATCGGGACTAGCGAGAACACCGGGGAGCTGTTTTTT. The encoded protein is CASSIGTSENTGELFF.

This clone is deemed medium-sized. The chain employs TRBV10-3 and TRBJ2-7; 7 bases agree with TRBD1. The V segment lost 3 bases and the J segment 1 base; nucleotides outside the gene matches: 9. This CDR3 spans 16 amino acids. CDR1 and CDR2 (germline): ENHRY, SYGVKD. The CDR3 protein is CAISDTGTAASYEQYF. The CDR3 DNA reads TGTGCCATCAGTGATACCGGGACAGCCGCTTCCTACGAGCAGTACTTC.

The J gene is TRBJ1-4, the V gene TRBV9; TRBD1 matches at 7 bases. The germline V gene has CDR1 SGDLS and CDR2 YYNGEE. CDR3 size: 16 residues. Losses at the gene ends were 4 bases for V and 8 bases for J; bases not matched to a gene: 14. CDR3 region: CASSLSPGGEGEKLFF. The CDR3 DNA reads TGTGCCAGCAGCCTGAGCCCAGGGGGGGAAGGGGAAAAACTGTTTTTT.

The V call is TRBV6-1, the J call TRBJ1-4; TRBD1 is a possible D gene (5 bases). The length of the CDR3 is 15 residues. V was pared by 4 bases and J by 8 bases, with 17 bases between. The germline CDR1 and CDR2 sequences are MNHNS and SASEGT. The DNA for the CDR3 is TGTGCCAGCAGTGTAACTCAAACGCGGACAGAAAAACTGTTTTTT. Translating gives CASSVTQTRTEKLFF.

The chain is built from TRBV18 and TRBJ2-1, with 7 bases identical to TRBD2. The length of the CDR3 is 12 residues. Trimming at V came to 3 bases and at J to 7 bases, leaving 0 bases not matched to a gene. CDR1 and CDR2 (germline): KGHSH, LQKENI. In DNA form, the CDR3 reads TGTGCCAGCTCACCGCGGGAGAATGAGCAGTTCTTC. Amino acids: CASSPRENEQFF.

The chain uses TRBV5-1 and TRBJ2-3; TRBD2 agrees at 7 bases. The germline gives CDR1 SGHRS, CDR2 YFSETQ. This CDR3 region has 16 residues. The V segment lost 4 bases and the J segment 2 bases; nucleotides outside the gene matches: 10. The CDR3 loop is CASSMDRGGVTDTQYF. DNA of the CDR3: TGCGCCAGCAGCATGGACCGTGGGGGGGTCACAGATACGCAGTATTTT.

This clone was counted only a few times. The chain carries TRBV19 and TRBJ1-6, with no clear D. The length of the CDR3 is 13 residues. Germline CDR1 and CDR2: LNHDA and SQIVND (reference sequence). Trimming took off 5 bases at V and 5 bases at J, with 7 bases between the two ends. CDR3 DNA sequence: TGTGCCAGTAGTGCCCGGAATAATTCACCCCTCCACTTT. This gives the protein CASSARNNSPLHF.

This clone has just a few counts. The chain links TRBV29-1 to TRBJ1-1; TRBD1 aligns across 9 bases. The ends lost 0 bases at V and 5 bases at J; junction bases unmatched: 7. CDR3 length equals 15 residues. Germline CDR1 is SQVTM and CDR2 is ANQGSEA. CDR3 DNA: TGCAGCGTTGAAGATTGGGGACAGGGCCGGACTGAAGCTTTCTTT. Its protein product is CSVEDWGQGRTEAFF.

V is TRBV5-6 and J is TRBJ2-3; a weak D match, TRBD2 (5 bases). Germline lookup yields CDR1 SGHDT and CDR2 YYEEEE. The ends were cut back, 2 bases at V and 9 bases at J, with 13 bases in the middle. The CDR3 runs 13 residues. This CDR3 reads CASSLSGVVTQYF. The CDR3 DNA sequence: TGTGCCAGCAGCTTAAGCGGTGTGGTAACGCAGTATTTT.

The chain uses TRBV9 and TRBJ1-2; D may be TRBD1 (6 bases). V lost 7 bases and J 7 bases, leaving 17 bases between the germline ends. In germline, CDR1 is SGDLS, CDR2 YYNGEE. The CDR3 is 13 residues long. CDR3 in amino acids: CASGKPDSFGYTF. In nucleotides, the CDR3 is TGTGCCAGCGGCAAACCGGACAGCTTTGGCTACACCTTC.

The chain recombines TRBV6-1 with TRBJ1-1; maybe TRBD1 (6 bases). Germline V CDR1 and CDR2: MNHNS, SASEGT. This CDR3 has 14 residues. Trimming stripped 1 base from V and 7 bases from J, with 13 bases between. The DNA of the CDR3 is TGTGCCAGCAGTGAAGACAGGGCCCAGGGTGAAGCTTTCTTT. It codes for CASSEDRAQGEAFF.